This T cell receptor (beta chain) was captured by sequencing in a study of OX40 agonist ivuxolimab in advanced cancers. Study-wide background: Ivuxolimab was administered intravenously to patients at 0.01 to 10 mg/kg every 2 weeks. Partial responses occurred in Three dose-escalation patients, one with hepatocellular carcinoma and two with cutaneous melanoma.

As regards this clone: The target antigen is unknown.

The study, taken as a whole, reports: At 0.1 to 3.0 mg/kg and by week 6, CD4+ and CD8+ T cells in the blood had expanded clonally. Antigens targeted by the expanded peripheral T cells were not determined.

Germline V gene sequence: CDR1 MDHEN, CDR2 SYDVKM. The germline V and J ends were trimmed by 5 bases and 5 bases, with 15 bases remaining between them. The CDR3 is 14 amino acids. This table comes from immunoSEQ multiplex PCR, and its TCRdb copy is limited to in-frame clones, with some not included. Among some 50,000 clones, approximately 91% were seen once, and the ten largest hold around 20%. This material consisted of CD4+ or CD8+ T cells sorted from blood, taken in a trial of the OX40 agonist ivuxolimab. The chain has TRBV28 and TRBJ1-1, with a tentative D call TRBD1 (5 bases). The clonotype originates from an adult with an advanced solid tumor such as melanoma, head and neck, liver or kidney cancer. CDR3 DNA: TGTGCCAGCAGTCCCCTTGTAGGGGAAACTGAAGCTTTCTTT. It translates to CASSPLVGETEAFF.